This entry lists 21 T cell receptor beta chains sequenced from one sample in a study of blood T cell repertoires in COVID-19 (TCRdb year 2020). Receptors were amplified or captured by the immunoSEQ multiplex PCR assay. TCRdb holds this immuneACCESS table with in-frame rearrangements only. Some clones are missing; in checked studies, unresolved V genes explain under half, and the rest has no known cause. A total of 250,000 to 350,000 clones appear in this sample, 88% of them only once. The ten largest clones take up around 10% of the sample. The sequencing sample was made of peripheral blood. These receptors came from a woman in her 30s with COVID-19, enrolled during active disease.

The chain joins TRBV2 to TRBJ2-1, with TRBD2 matching 7 bases. The CDR3 covers 14 residues. Germline CDR1 is SNHLY and CDR2 is FYNNEI. Trimming removed 7 bases from V and 6 bases from J; junction bases left unmatched: 9. CDR3 protein: CASMGREFGNEQFF. CDR3 nucleotides: TGTGCCAGCATGGGGCGGGAGTTCGGCAATGAGCAGTTCTTC.

This clone came up a few times. The V and J genes are TRBV10-2 and TRBJ1-6, with D possibly being TRBD1 (6 bases). CDR1 WSHSY and CDR2 SAAADI come from the germline V gene. The germline V and J ends were trimmed by 6 bases and 7 bases, with 16 bases remaining between them. The CDR3 extends over 15 amino acids. CDR3 region: CASRQGWQGNSPLHF. CDR3 nucleotide sequence: TGCGCCAGCAGGCAGGGGTGGCAGGGGAATTCACCCCTCCACTTT.

The chain uses TRBV6-4 and TRBJ2-3, with 9 bases that match TRBD2. The ends lost 2 bases at V and 12 bases at J; junction bases unmatched: 6. Germline values: CDR1 MRHNA, CDR2 SNTAGT. The CDR3 has 13 residues. The CDR3 sequence: CASSDAASGTQYF. CDR3 bases: TGTGCCAGCAGTGACGCAGCTAGCGGGACTCAGTATTTT.

The V and J genes are TRBV13 and TRBJ1-4; 9 bases fit TRBD1. Trimming cost V 5 bases and J 7 bases; bases outside gene matches: 14. The CDR3 is 17 residues long. Germline CDR1 and CDR2: PRHDT and FYEKMQ (reference sequence). The CDR3 DNA reads TGTGCCAGCAGCCCCTCGGTGGGACAGGGAAAGGGTGAAAAACTGTTTTTT. It translates to CASSPSVGQGKGEKLFF.

CDR3 in amino acids: CASSPVAGWAYNEQFF. CDR3 DNA sequence: TGTGCCAGCAGTCCGGTAGCGGGATGGGCCTACAATGAGCAGTTCTTC. The rearrangement joins TRBV6-2 or TRBV6-3 to TRBJ2-1; 8 positions match TRBD2. Trimming took 5 bases from V and 2 from J; bases not matched to a gene: 8. CDR3 size: 16 residues. CDR1 and CDR2 from the germline V gene are MNHEY and SVGEGT.

The chain couples TRBV9 to TRBJ2-5; 9 bases are a match to TRBD2. V was clipped by 3 bases and J by 5 bases; unmatched bases: 8. The CDR3 loop spans 15 amino acids. Germline-derived CDR1 and CDR2 are SGDLS and YYNGEE. The DNA for the CDR3 is TGTGCCAGCAGCGGGGCGGGAGGGCCCGACGAGACCCAGTACTTC. This translates into CASSGAGGPDETQYF.

This rearrangement joins TRBV10-2 to TRBJ2-5; the match to TRBD2 covers 9 bases. Germline CDR1 and CDR2: WSHSY and SAAADI. The J segment lost 0 bases and the V segment lost 1 base, leaving 6 bases of the junction unmatched. The CDR3 has 17 amino acids. In DNA, the CDR3 is TGCGCCAGCAGTGAGTTTCCTAGCGGGGTGTACCAAGAGACCCAGTACTTC. It encodes CASSEFPSGVYQETQYF.

This clone was seen only once. The chain carries TRBV19 and TRBJ2-7, with D tentatively TRBD2 (6 bases). This CDR3 is 15 amino acids long. Deletions cut 2 bases from V and 0 bases from J, with 11 bases between. The germline V gene has CDR1 LNHDA and CDR2 SQIVND (reference sequence). CDR3 in amino acids: CASSISDGSSYEQYF. As DNA, the CDR3 is TGTGCCAGTAGTATATCAGACGGGAGCTCCTACGAGCAGTACTTC.

The chain couples TRBV6-5 to TRBJ2-7, with 7 bases lining up with TRBD2. CDR3 length: 15 amino acids. Germline trimming cut 3 bases from V and 2 bases from J; bases unmatched to any gene: 7. Germline-derived CDR1 and CDR2 are MNHEY and SVGAGI. As DNA, the CDR3 is TGTGCCAGCAGTTATGGGCGGGAGCCACCCTACGAGCAGTACTTC. Its protein product is CASSYGREPPYEQYF.

The chain uses TRBV6-2 or TRBV6-3 and TRBJ1-1, with D unclear. Germline V CDR1 and CDR2: MNHEY, SVGEGT. Trimming pared 1 base from V and 10 bases from J, leaving 10 bases between. This CDR3 spans 12 amino acids. CDR3 in amino acids: CASSYFREGAFF. The CDR3 DNA sequence: TGTGCCAGCAGTTACTTTCGGGAGGGAGCTTTCTTT.

This chain connects TRBV6-6 to TRBJ2-7, with D perhaps matching TRBD1 (7 bases). The V and J ends lost 4 bases and 6 bases respectively, with 13 bases between them. Germline CDR1 reads MNHNY; CDR2 reads SVGAGI (reference sequence). CDR3 length: 13 residues. In DNA, the CDR3 is TGTGCCAGCAGTTTTTCAGGGGGGCCCGAGCAGTACTTC. This codes for CASSFSGGPEQYF.

The rearrangement uses TRBV9 and TRBJ2-1; D is undetermined. The V gene lost 0 bases and the J gene lost 8 bases, with 3 bases spanning the gap. The CDR3 sequence is 11 residues long. Germline V gene data show CDR1 as SGDLS and CDR2 as YYNGEE. The CDR3 DNA follows: TGTGCCAGCAGCGTAGCGGATGAGCAGTTCTTC. This translates into CASSVADEQFF. The whole variable domain, filled in from reference TRBV9 and TRBJ2-1, reads DSGVTQTPKHLITATGQRVTLRCSPRSGDLSVYWYQQSLDQGLQFLIQYYNGEERAKGNILERFSAQQFPDLHSELNLSSLELGDSALYFCASSVADEQFFGPGTRLTVL.

This chain joins TRBV7-3 and TRBJ2-1, with 12 bases that match TRBD2. With V trimmed by 2 bases and J by 6 bases, 2 bases remained unmatched. CDR3 length: 15 amino acids. The germline CDR1 and CDR2 sequences are SGHTA and FQGTGA. The CDR3 DNA reads TGTGCCAGCAGCTTACTAGCGGGAGGGCTCAATGAGCAGTTCTTC. Its protein is CASSLLAGGLNEQFF.

The gene calls are TRBV11-2 and TRBJ2-7, with TRBD1 identical over 10 bases. Trimming took 5 bases from V and 5 from J; bases not matched to a gene: 9. The V gene's germline CDR1 is SGHAT and CDR2 FQNNGV. This CDR3 is 15 amino acids long. The DNA for the CDR3 is TGTGCCAGCAGCCCCCGGGACAGGGGAACCCACGAGCAGTACTTC. This encodes CASSPRDRGTHEQYF. Full variable domain (remainder filled in from reference TRBV11-2 and TRBJ2-7): EAGVAQSPRYKIIEKRQSVAFWCNPISGHATLYWYQQILGQGPKLLIQFQNNGVVDDSQLPKDRFSAERLKGVDSTLKIQPAKLEDSAVYLCASSPRDRGTHEQYFGPGTRLTVT.

This clone was detected a few times. This chain uses TRBV6-1 with TRBJ1-5; TRBD1 is a possible D gene (5 bases). V was clipped by 3 bases and J by 5 bases, with 14 bases between them. This CDR3 contains 15 residues. Germline CDR1 is MNHNS and CDR2 is SASEGT. The CDR3 DNA sequence: TGTGCCAGCAGTGATTATGGGGCGAAGGATCAGCCCCAGCATTTT. As protein: CASSDYGAKDQPQHF.

The genes are TRBV19 and TRBJ2-5; no clear D. The CDR3 is 16 amino acids. CDR1 LNHDA and CDR2 SQIVND come from the germline V gene (reference sequence). V gave up 5 bases and J gave up 5 bases, with 21 bases separating them. The CDR3 sequence: CASSPLSPDKMETQYF. DNA for the CDR3: TGTGCCAGTAGTCCCCTCTCCCCCGACAAAATGGAGACCCAGTACTTC.

J is TRBJ1-5 and V is TRBV5-8; 7 bases match TRBD1. V was pared by 4 bases and J by 7 bases, with 2 bases of the junction left unmatched. In germline, CDR1 is SGHTS, CDR2 YDEGEE. This CDR3 region has 12 residues. DNA for the CDR3: TGTGCCAGCAGCGCAGGGGGGCAGCCCCAGCATTTT. Translation: CASSAGGQPQHF.

This chain links TRBV25-1 with TRBJ1-1; TRBD1 is a possible D gene (6 bases). V was clipped by 4 bases and J by 0 bases, with 9 bases between them. This CDR3 comprises 14 residues. Germline V gene sequence: CDR1 MGHDK, CDR2 SYGVNS. The CDR3 sequence is CASSVGQLNTEAFF. CDR3 bases: TGTGCCAGCAGTGTCGGACAGTTGAACACTGAAGCTTTCTTT.

The CDR3 DNA reads as TGTGCCAGCAGTTTATCCGGGGTTAATCAGCCCCAGCATTTT. As protein: CASSLSGVNQPQHF. The chain combines TRBV28 with TRBJ1-5; unclear D gene. With 1 base removed from V and 4 bases from J, the gap between germline ends came to 8 bases. Germline CDR1 and CDR2: MDHEN and SYDVKM. This CDR3 is built from 14 residues.

J is TRBJ2-7 and V is TRBV4-1, with 7 bases identical to TRBD1. Unmatched junction bases numbered 9, after V lost 5 bases and J lost 2 bases. Germline V gene data show CDR1 as MGHRA and CDR2 as YSYEKL. The CDR3 has 15 amino acids. The CDR3 loop is CASSSPGQRTYEQYF. As DNA, the CDR3 is TGCGCCAGCAGCTCCCCGGGACAGCGAACCTACGAGCAGTACTTC.

This clone has only a few counts. The genes are TRBV25-1 and TRBJ2-7, with D possibly matching TRBD2 (6 bases). V was pared by 2 bases and J by 4 bases, with 9 bases between. Germline loops: CDR1 MGHDK, CDR2 SYGVNS. The CDR3 runs to 13 residues. Here the CDR3 reads CASSEPSGYEQYF. DNA of the CDR3: TGTGCCAGCAGTGAACCCAGCGGGTACGAGCAGTACTTC.